This T cell receptor (beta chain) was sequenced during a study of blood T cell repertoires in COVID-19. Study-level information: Material from acute and convalescent COVID-19 was sourced from the United States, Italy and Spain. T cells, B-cell-depleted T cells, or PBMCs supplied cDNA or gDNA.

Profiling relied on immunoSEQ multiplex PCR, and the TCRdb table lists in-frame clones only, not all of them. The sample lists about 260,000 clones, about 88% occurring once. The junction had 2 bases not matched to a gene; V was cut back by 3 bases and J by 6 bases. The length of the CDR3 is 13 residues. The germline CDR1 and CDR2 sequences are KGHSH and LQKENI. Categorization into cohorts depended on clinical history that participants reported. This clone is a singleton in its sample. The TCR originated in a woman in her 50s who had recovered from COVID-19. The chain employs TRBV18 and TRBJ2-1, with 7 bases matching TRBD1. The sequenced sample consisted of PBMCs or T cells enriched from blood (not recorded which). The CDR3 DNA follows: TGTGCCAGCTCACCCCCAGGGGGCAATGAGCAGTTCTTC. Translating it yields CASSPPGGNEQFF.